Sequencing of this T cell receptor (beta chain) was carried out in a study of cytomegalovirus exposure and HLA in healthy donors. General study findings and limits: The tendency of first-cohort TCR clusters to co-occur in the 120 validation repertoires was identified by a subsequent analysis.

The V segment lost 1 base and the J segment 0 bases; nucleotides outside the gene matches: 2. This CDR3 spans 17 amino acids. Per germline, CDR1 SGHRS and CDR2 YFSETQ. Details on this clone: Antigen unknown.

The repertoire was sequenced with immunoSEQ multiplex PCR; TCRdb's copy has only in-frame clones and lacks some. The table includes 100,000 to 120,000 clones, more than 70% detected once. The specimen sequenced was PBMCs. The receptor was derived from a young woman in good health and CMV-seronegative. V is TRBV5-1 and J is TRBJ1-4; 11 bases agree with TRBD1. As DNA, the CDR3 is TGCGCCAGCAGCTTGAGGGGACAGGGGGCAACTAATGAAAAACTGTTTTTT. Its translation is CASSLRGQGATNEKLFF.